These 21 T cell receptor beta chains were sequenced from one sample in a study of T cells expressing NK-cell markers. With the 5' RACE reads reprocessed, TCRdb shows one record per CDR3 protein and no DNA. The sample has about 440,000 distinct CDR3 sequences, and its top ten clones hold less than 7.5%. The sample consisted of blood T cells: a sorted CD56 or NKG2C T cell subset, CD4+ or CD8+ T cells, or bulk PBMC T cells (not recorded which). The receptors stem from a woman between 18 and 70 years old in good health.

V is TRBV12-3 or TRBV12-4 and J is TRBJ2-1. The CDR3 consists of 15 residues. The CDR3 sequence is CASSVAGDDYNEQFF.

The chain employs TRBV29-1 and TRBJ1-4; TCRdb indicates TRBD1, and absent DNA this call remains unverified. Germline loops: CDR1 SQVTM, CDR2 ANQGSEA. This CDR3 is built from 13 residues. CDR3 residues: CSVEFPDREKLFF.

This chain connects TRBV3-1 to TRBJ2-7. Looked up from germline, CDR1 is LGHDT and CDR2 is YNNKEL (reference sequence). The CDR3 runs 12 residues. This CDR3 reads CASTRGSYEQYF.

Here the CDR3 reads CASRGQEAGYTF. The chain couples TRBV25-1 to TRBJ1-2; TCRdb's D call, TRBD1, is unchecked because there is no DNA. Per the germline V gene, CDR1 is MGHDK and CDR2 is SYGVNS. The CDR3 extends over 12 amino acids.

The chain couples TRBV9 to TRBJ2-2; the TCRdb D gene call, TRBD1, has no DNA to confirm it. This CDR3 comprises 16 residues. Germline-derived CDR1 and CDR2 are SGDLS and YYNGEE. CDR3 amino acids: CASILRGTGNTGELFF.

The chain joins TRBV7-2 to TRBJ2-1; the D call of TRBD1 rests on TCRdb alone, since no DNA is present to check it. CDR1 is SGHTA, CDR2 FQGNSA, per germline. This CDR3 contains 16 residues. CDR3 sequence: CASSQGGGQSYNEQFF.

The chain carries TRBV6-2 or TRBV6-3 and TRBJ1-1. The CDR3 has 13 amino acids. Looked up from germline, CDR1 is MNHEY and CDR2 is SVGEGT. The CDR3 is CASSYWVNTEAFF.

This chain links TRBV25-1 with TRBJ2-7; the TCRdb call, TRBD1, lacks DNA for checking. The CDR3 runs 14 residues. Germline V gene lookup returns CDR1 MGHDK and CDR2 SYGVNS. The CDR3 here is CASSESLGLYEQYF.

J is TRBJ1-1 and V is TRBV7-9. This CDR3 comprises 14 residues. Germline CDR1 reads SEHNR; CDR2 reads FQNEAQ (reference sequence). The chain's CDR3 is CASSSLAMNTEAFF.

The chain has TRBV18 and TRBJ1-1. The germline V gene has CDR1 KGHSH and CDR2 LQKENI. The length of the CDR3 is 11 residues. This CDR3 reads CASSETQWAFF.

The chain links TRBV5-5 to TRBJ2-4; TCRdb names TRBD1, which stays unverified in the absence of DNA. The CDR3 totals 15 residues. Germline V lookup: CDR1 SGHKS, CDR2 YYEKEE (reference sequence). CDR3 residues: CASTEYRGGKNIQYF. The variable domain in full, completed from reference TRBV5-5 and TRBJ2-4, reads DAGVTQSPTHLIKTRGQQVTLRCSPISGHKSVSWYQQVLGQGPQFIFQYYEKEERGRGNFPDRFSARQFPNYSSELNVNALLLGDSALYLCASTEYRGGKNIQYFGAGTRLSVL.

The chain joins TRBV24-1 to TRBJ2-3; without DNA, the TCRdb call of TRBD1 cannot be checked. The CDR3 is made up of 15 amino acids. CDR1 KGHDR and CDR2 SFDVKD come from the germline V gene. This chain's CDR3 is CATSDLGAPTDTQYF.

CDR3 region: CSASYRGLEQYF. The chain couples TRBV20-1 to TRBJ2-7; there is no DNA to check the TCRdb D call of TRBD1. Germline-derived CDR1 and CDR2 are DFQATT and SNEGSKA (reference sequence). The CDR3 loop spans 12 amino acids.

The V gene is TRBV6-5, the J gene TRBJ2-1; TCRdb names TRBD2, which stays unverified in the absence of DNA. Germline CDR1 and CDR2: MNHEY and SVGAGI. The CDR3 has 18 residues. CDR3 in amino acids: CASSYVGPRFSSYNEQFF.

This sequence joins TRBV7-2 and TRBJ2-3; lacking DNA, the TRBD1 call made by TCRdb goes unchecked. This CDR3 is built from 15 residues. The germline V gene encodes CDR1 SGHTA and CDR2 FQGNSA. The CDR3 region is CASSSGTGATDTQYF.

This chain links TRBV12-3 or TRBV12-4 with TRBJ1-1. The CDR3 covers 15 residues. CDR3 sequence: CASSFKAGIATEAFF.

The chain couples TRBV10-3 to TRBJ2-1; the D call from TCRdb, TRBD2, cannot be confirmed without DNA. The germline V gene has CDR1 ENHRY and CDR2 SYGVKD. The CDR3 contains 14 residues. CDR3 region: CAISESGGYNEQFF.

The genes are TRBV6-2 or TRBV6-3 and TRBJ2-7; TCRdb lists TRBD2, though no DNA is available to test this call. The CDR3 length is 15 residues. The germline CDR1 and CDR2 sequences are MNHEY and SVGEGT. The CDR3 loop is CASRQPGLAGYEQYF.

The J gene is TRBJ2-1, the V gene TRBV9; no DNA is available, so the TRBD2 call from TCRdb remains unchecked. The germline CDR1 and CDR2 sequences are SGDLS and YYNGEE. The CDR3 length is 13 residues. CDR3 in amino acids: CASSPPTRNEQFF.

The chain has TRBV18 and TRBJ2-1; TCRdb outputs TRBD1, but without DNA this stays unchecked. The CDR3 consists of 14 residues. Germline V gene lookup returns CDR1 KGHSH and CDR2 LQKENI. The CDR3 here is CASSQNREFGEQFF.

The chain is built from TRBV20-1 and TRBJ2-7. CDR3 length: 13 amino acids. From germline, CDR1 is DFQATT and CDR2 SNEGSKA (reference sequence). The CDR3 region is CSARSNSGYEQYF.